This T cell receptor (beta chain) came from a study of shared T cell receptors in the human thymus. The germline CDR1 and CDR2 sequences are SEHNR and FQNEAQ (reference sequence). The J segment lost 2 bases and the V segment lost 5 bases, leaving 9 bases of the junction unmatched. This CDR3 spans 16 amino acids. The method was immunoSEQ multiplex PCR; TCRdb's version includes in-frame clones alone and lacks a portion of them. The sample records hundreds of thousands of clones, approximately 87% being singletons. These data also featured in a second study, about human thymus T cells. That investigation notes: Healthy Finnish infants undergoing corrective surgery for congenital heart defects were the donors. The thymus tissue came from resections taken during corrective heart surgery. Unrelated individuals were reported by related research to share highly overlapping thymic repertoires.

Sample: thymocytes. The chain has TRBV7-9 and TRBJ2-1, with 7 nucleotides matching TRBD2. This receptor was obtained from a boy under three years old with a congenital heart defect. The CDR3 loop is CASSTQAGLAYNEQFF. The DNA for the CDR3 is TGTGCCAGCAGCACCCAAGCGGGACTGGCCTACAATGAGCAGTTCTTC. The variable domain in full, with the rest retrieved from reference TRBV7-9 and TRBJ2-1, is DTGVSQNPRHKITKRGQNVTFRCDPISEHNRLYWYRQTLGQGPEFLTYFQNEAQLEKSRLLSDRFSAERPKGSFSTLEIQRTEQGDSAMYLCASSTQAGLAYNEQFFGPGTRLTVL.